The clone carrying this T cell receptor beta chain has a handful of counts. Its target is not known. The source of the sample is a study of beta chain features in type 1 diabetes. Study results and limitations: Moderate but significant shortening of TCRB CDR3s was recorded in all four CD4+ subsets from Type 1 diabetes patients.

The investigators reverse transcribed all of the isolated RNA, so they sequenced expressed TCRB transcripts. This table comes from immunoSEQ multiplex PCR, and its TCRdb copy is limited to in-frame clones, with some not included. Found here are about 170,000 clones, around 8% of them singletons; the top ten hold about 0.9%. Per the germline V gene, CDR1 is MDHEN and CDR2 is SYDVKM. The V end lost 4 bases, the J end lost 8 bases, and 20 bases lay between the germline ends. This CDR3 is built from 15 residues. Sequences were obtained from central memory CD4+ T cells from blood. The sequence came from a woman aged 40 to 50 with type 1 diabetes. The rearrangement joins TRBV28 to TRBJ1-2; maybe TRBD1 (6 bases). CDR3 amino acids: CASSSPDGGPRGYTF. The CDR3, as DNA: TGTGCCAGCAGTTCCCCCGACGGGGGGCCTCGGGGCTACACCTTC.